This T cell receptor (beta chain) was documented in a study of blood T cell repertoires in COVID-19. Assay used: immunoSEQ multiplex PCR; TCRdb lists only in-frame clones, some missing. Of roughly 30,000 clones in the sample, roughly 85% were seen once. Germline V lookup: CDR1 MDHEN, CDR2 SYDVKM. Trimming cost V 4 bases and J 12 bases; bases outside gene matches: 2. The CDR3 runs to 11 residues. This chain links TRBV28 with TRBJ2-1, with TRBD2 identical over 8 bases. The sequence derives from a man in his fifties or sixties with active COVID-19. The sequencing input was peripheral blood. The CDR3 sequence: CASSSAGGQFF. DNA for the CDR3: TGTGCCAGCAGTTCCGCGGGAGGGCAGTTCTTC.